This T cell receptor (beta chain) is from a study of cytomegalovirus exposure and HLA in healthy donors. The study's findings and limits: Despite most TCR sequences being rare, some public TCRs occurred in many donors. Using a false discovery rate of 0.05, a later analysis showed that 15,000 to 20,000 TCR beta sequences were associated with HLA alleles. Excluded were some V segments that proved indistinguishable, including TRBV6-2 and TRBV6-3.

Turning to this clone: What it binds is unknown.

Germline V gene data show CDR1 as SNHLY and CDR2 as FYNNEI. The CDR3 covers 16 residues. Deletions cut 4 bases from V and 1 base from J, with 14 bases between. 60 Vbeta and 13 Jbeta primers were used in PCR. The assay was immunoSEQ multiplex PCR, and TCRdb's table has in-frame clones only and misses some. The sample has under 200,000 clones, 60% to 80% seen once. The chain uses TRBV2 and TRBJ1-5; no clear D. The sequenced sample consisted of PBMCs. The source is a male donor in good health and CMV-seronegative. This CDR3 reads CASSAGPGSSNQPQHF. The CDR3 DNA is TGTGCCAGCAGTGCTGGGCCCGGATCGAGCAATCAGCCCCAGCATTTT.